The 18 T cell receptor beta chains presented below share a single source sample, sequenced in a study of blood T cell repertoires in COVID-19. Clones were read by immunoSEQ multiplex PCR, and TCRdb kept only the in-frame ones, dropping some. Among 140,000 or so clones listed, about 87% were seen once. The sample was peripheral blood. The receptor source for this set is a woman between 50 and 59 years old with acute or convalescent COVID-19.

This chain uses TRBV11-2 with TRBJ2-5, with TRBD2 identical over 9 bases. V shed 6 bases, J shed 5 bases, and the junction held 4 bases outside the gene matches. The CDR3 spans 13 residues. The germline CDR1 and CDR2 sequences are SGHAT and FQNNGV. CDR3 bases: TGTGCCAGCAGGTCTCTAGCGGGGGAGACCCAGTACTTC. Its translation is CASRSLAGETQYF. Full variable domain (outside the CDR3, taken from reference TRBV11-2 and TRBJ2-5): EAGVAQSPRYKIIEKRQSVAFWCNPISGHATLYWYQQILGQGPKLLIQFQNNGVVDDSQLPKDRFSAERLKGVDSTLKIQPAKLEDSAVYLCASRSLAGETQYFGPGTRLLVL.

This CDR3 is CASRTSGRTDTQYF. CDR3 nucleotides: TGTGCCAGCAGGACTAGCGGGAGGACAGATACGCAGTATTTT. The J gene is TRBJ2-3, the V gene TRBV6-4, with 13 positions matching TRBD2. After removal of 6 bases from V and 3 bases from J, the junction contained 0 bases not matched to a gene. The CDR3 is 14 amino acids. In germline, CDR1 is MRHNA, CDR2 SNTAGT.

The J gene is TRBJ1-5, the V gene TRBV7-8; TRBD1 agrees at 9 bases. The germline CDR1 and CDR2 sequences are SGHVS and FQNEAQ. The CDR3 is 16 amino acids. The junction had 10 bases not matched to a gene; V was cut back by 10 bases and J by 0 bases. CDR3 coding DNA: TGTGCCACCCAACAGGGGGCCCTATATAGCAATCAGCCCCAGCATTTT. The encoded protein is CATQQGALYSNQPQHF. Drawing the rest from reference TRBV7-8 and TRBJ1-5, the complete variable domain is GAGVSQSPRYKVAKRGQDVALRCDPISGHVSLFWYQQALGQGPEFLTYFQNEAQLDKSGLPSDRFFAERPEGSVSTLKIQRTQQEDSAVYLCATQQGALYSNQPQHFGDGTRLSIL.

V usage is TRBV18 and J usage is TRBJ1-1; tentatively, D is TRBD1 (5 bases). CDR3 length: 17 residues. V was clipped by 4 bases and J by 6 bases, with 24 bases between them. CDR1 and CDR2 (germline): KGHSH, LQKENI. CDR3 amino acids: CASSLVKTSGLWSEAFF. In DNA, the CDR3 is TGTGCCAGCTCACTAGTCAAGACCTCAGGGCTTTGGTCTGAAGCTTTCTTT.

V usage is TRBV4-1 and J usage is TRBJ2-1; 7 nucleotides line up with TRBD1. V trimming: 1 base; J trimming: 4 bases; junction bases outside the gene matches: 10. Per the germline V gene, CDR1 is MGHRA and CDR2 is YSYEKL. The CDR3 extends over 17 amino acids. The chain's CDR3 is CASSQGFGTETYNEQFF. For the CDR3, the DNA is TGCGCCAGCAGCCAAGGTTTTGGGACAGAGACGTACAATGAGCAGTTCTTC.

The chain combines TRBV19 with TRBJ2-3, with D hard to call. Germline lookup yields CDR1 LNHDA and CDR2 SQIVND (reference sequence). This CDR3 has 14 residues. Between the trimmed V and J ends, which lost 6 bases and 0 bases, there was a span of 10 bases. The DNA of the CDR3 is TGTGCCAGTAGCTCCCAGAAAAGCACAGATACGCAGTATTTT. The encoded protein is CASSSQKSTDTQYF.

This chain links TRBV28 with TRBJ2-7, with TRBD1 matching 7 bases. Germline assignment: CDR1 MDHEN and CDR2 SYDVKM. The CDR3 loop spans 13 amino acids. Germline trimming cut 6 bases from V and 7 bases from J; bases unmatched to any gene: 9. The DNA for the CDR3 is TGTGCCAGCAGCGAAGGGGGCTGGAGTGAGCAGTACTTC. As protein: CASSEGGWSEQYF. The variable domain in full, with the rest retrieved from reference TRBV28 and TRBJ2-7, is DVKVTQSSRYLVKRTGEKVFLECVQDMDHENMFWYRQDPGLGLRLIYFSYDVKMKEKGDIPEGYSVSREKKERFSLILESASTNQTSMYLCASSEGGWSEQYFGPGTRLTVT.

The chain employs TRBV7-8 and TRBJ2-1; 11 bases fit TRBD2. The germline gives CDR1 SGHVS, CDR2 FQNEAQ. There are 16 residues in the CDR3. V shed 5 bases, J shed 6 bases, and the junction held 9 bases outside the gene matches. The CDR3 sequence is CASSQPTSGIGNEQFF. The CDR3, as DNA: TGTGCCAGCAGCCAGCCGACTAGCGGGATCGGCAATGAGCAGTTCTTC.

The chain employs TRBV5-1 and TRBJ2-2; TRBD1 agrees at 7 bases. CDR1 and CDR2 from the germline V gene are SGHRS and YFSETQ. The CDR3 consists of 15 residues. V dropped 1 base and J dropped 4; count of bases not matched to a gene: 4. CDR3 in DNA: TGCGCCAGCAGCTTGCGACAGGGTTCCACCGGGGAGCTGTTTTTT. Encoded protein: CASSLRQGSTGELFF.

The chain uses TRBV11-3 and TRBJ2-3, with 11 positions matching TRBD2. CDR1 and CDR2 from the germline V gene are SGHNT and YENEEA. J was trimmed by 9 bases and V by 1 base; bases with no gene match: 9. The CDR3 has 16 residues. The CDR3 protein is CASSLVAGGPGRTQYF. CDR3 DNA sequence: TGTGCCAGCAGCTTAGTAGCGGGAGGGCCGGGAAGGACGCAGTATTTT.

CDR3 loop: CASSVDGRDTQYF. The CDR3 region has the DNA TGTGCCAGCAGCGTAGACGGTAGAGATACGCAGTATTTT. The chain carries TRBV9 and TRBJ2-3; D gene unclear. This CDR3 contains 13 residues. Germline V gene lookup returns CDR1 SGDLS and CDR2 YYNGEE. The V end lost 0 bases, the J end lost 5 bases, and 7 bases lay between the germline ends.

This clone has just one count. The chain links TRBV5-6 to TRBJ2-7, with D unclear. CDR3 length equals 15 residues. Trimming pared 0 bases from V and 2 bases from J, leaving 12 bases between. Germline V CDR1 and CDR2: SGHDT, YYEEEE. For the CDR3, the DNA is TGTGCCAGCAGCTTGGTATCCACACCGCCCTACGAGCAGTACTTC. Translating it yields CASSLVSTPPYEQYF.

Regarding this clone: At one boundary the junction diverges from the germline segment, which might be a read error. The CDR3 loop is CSVEDGTPVSLF. The DNA for the CDR3 is TGCAGCGTTGAGGATGGGACTCCGGTGTCCCTCTTC. The gene calls are TRBV29-1 and TRBJ2-1; the D gene is possibly TRBD2 (6 bases). This CDR3 is 12 amino acids long. In germline, CDR1 is SQVTM, CDR2 ANQGSEA.

This chain uses TRBV6-5 with TRBJ1-6, with D perhaps TRBD1 (6 bases). The germline V gene has CDR1 MNHEY and CDR2 SVGAGI. V was clipped by 8 bases and J by 1 base, with 12 bases between them. This CDR3 comprises 15 residues. The CDR3 sequence is CASLGARSYNSPLHF. The CDR3, as DNA: TGTGCCAGCTTGGGGGCGAGGTCCTATAATTCACCCCTCCACTTT.

V is TRBV18 and J is TRBJ1-4; D unresolved. This CDR3 spans 13 amino acids. CDR1 and CDR2 (germline): KGHSH, LQKENI. The V end was cut by 8 bases, the J end by 0 bases, with 7 bases between. The CDR3 is CASLAATNEKLFF. CDR3 nucleotide sequence: TGTGCCAGCCTAGCTGCAACTAATGAAAAACTGTTTTTT.

This chain joins TRBV5-8 and TRBJ1-2, with TRBD1 as a possible D gene (6 bases). Germline V gene sequence: CDR1 SGHTS, CDR2 YDEGEE. The CDR3 extends over 13 amino acids. V gave up 7 bases and J gave up 6 bases, with 16 bases separating them. The CDR3 sequence: CASSEGGADGYTF. The CDR3 DNA follows: TGTGCCAGCTCCGAGGGGGGGGCCGATGGCTACACCTTC.

This clone was observed a few times. The V gene is TRBV28, the J gene TRBJ1-1; no firm D call. The CDR3 sequence is 10 residues long. Deletions cut 4 bases from V and 11 bases from J, with 8 bases between. The germline gives CDR1 MDHEN, CDR2 SYDVKM. CDR3 bases: TGTGCCAGCAGTTCCCGCGTGGCTTTCTTT. Protein sequence: CASSSRVAFF.

The CDR3 spells CASSLVWTGYYNEQFF. The CDR3 nucleotides read TGTGCCAGCAGCTTAGTGTGGACGGGGTATTACAATGAGCAGTTCTTC. The chain combines TRBV7-2 with TRBJ2-1, with a tentative D call TRBD2 (5 bases). Trimming shortened V by 1 base and J by 4 bases, and 14 bases separated the two germline ends. The germline V gene encodes CDR1 SGHTA and CDR2 FQGNSA. The CDR3 runs to 16 residues.